Presented here are 27 T cell receptor beta chains from one specimen sequenced in a study of blood T cell repertoires in COVID-19 (dated by TCRdb to the early 2020s). The library relied on the immunoSEQ multiplex PCR assay. This is the immuneACCESS table as TCRdb keeps it, with only in-frame sequences that have V and J called. A part of the clones is gone; compared with another copy, unresolved V genes explain less than half, and the rest is unexplained. The sample has fewer than 200,000 clones on record, 88% of them singletons. The leading ten clones occupy roughly 9% of the sample. The sequencing sample was made of PBMCs or T cells enriched from blood (not recorded which). All receptors come from a woman aged 18-29 years who had recovered from COVID-19.

V and J are TRBV27 and TRBJ1-6, with a weak D call TRBD1 (6 bases). Germline V lookup: CDR1 MNHEY, CDR2 SMNVEV (reference sequence). Trimming stripped 7 bases from V and 10 bases from J, with 20 bases between. The CDR3 covers 15 residues. The CDR3 region is CASMSWGQGRSPLHF. CDR3 bases: TGTGCCAGCATGTCGTGGGGGCAGGGACGCTCACCCCTCCACTTT.

This rearrangement joins TRBV28 to TRBJ1-5; D ambiguous. Germline CDR1 is MDHEN and CDR2 is SYDVKM. V was shortened by 6 bases and J by 4 bases, with 16 bases between the two germline ends. The CDR3 extends over 15 amino acids. This CDR3 is CASRTGGSLNQPQHF. DNA of the CDR3: TGTGCCAGCAGGACGGGTGGCAGCCTGAATCAGCCCCAGCATTTT.

The chain links TRBV5-6 to TRBJ2-3; possible D gene TRBD2, 5 bases. Germline-derived CDR1 and CDR2 are SGHDT and YYEEEE. The CDR3 length is 18 residues. Deletions cut 0 bases from V and 0 bases from J, with 17 bases between. This chain's CDR3 is CASSLEATRVYSTDTQYF. The CDR3 DNA follows: TGTGCCAGCAGCTTGGAGGCCACTAGGGTGTATAGCACAGATACGCAGTATTTT.

The chain has TRBV28 and TRBJ2-2, with D possibly being TRBD2 (5 bases). The ends were cut back, 2 bases at V and 1 base at J, with 11 bases in the middle. Germline CDR1 MDHEN, CDR2 SYDVKM. The CDR3 covers 16 residues. CDR3 bases: TGTGCCAGCAGTTTAAGTTCCACTAGGAACACCGGGGAGCTGTTTTTT. Protein: CASSLSSTRNTGELFF.

The chain combines TRBV28 with TRBJ1-2; 8 bases align to TRBD1. V lost 3 bases to trimming and J lost 0 bases; unmatched junction nucleotides: 6. CDR3 length: 16 amino acids. Germline CDR1 is MDHEN and CDR2 is SYDVKM. This CDR3 is CASSFRGRPPNYGYTF. The CDR3, as DNA: TGTGCCAGCAGTTTCAGGGGGCGACCTCCTAACTATGGCTACACCTTC.

This chain connects TRBV10-3 to TRBJ1-5; possible D gene TRBD1, 6 bases. The CDR3 is made up of 17 amino acids. Germline CDR1 ENHRY, CDR2 SYGVKD. V gave up 8 bases and J gave up 6 bases, with 26 bases separating them. The CDR3 coding sequence is TGTGCCATCTCCGATTCCGGGACATCACTCATCGGTCAGCCCCAGCATTTT. It translates to CAISDSGTSLIGQPQHF.

The sample holds a few counts of this clone. The chain couples TRBV19 to TRBJ1-2; TRBD1 matches 9 bases. Losses at the gene ends were 6 bases for V and 7 bases for J; bases not matched to a gene: 15. Germline values: CDR1 LNHDA, CDR2 SQIVND (reference sequence). The CDR3 has 16 amino acids. CDR3 nucleotides: TGTGCCAGTAGCAATCCCGGGGGACAGGGAGCGACTGGCTACACCTTC. Amino acid sequence: CASSNPGGQGATGYTF.

This clone was seen only once. The V call is TRBV29-1, the J call TRBJ1-2; D remains ambiguous. Germline V gene lookup returns CDR1 SQVTM and CDR2 ANQGSEA. V lost 0 bases, J lost 4 bases, and 21 bases lay in between. The CDR3 extends over 17 amino acids. For the CDR3, the DNA is TGCAGCGTTGAAGATCGGCGCAGGATAACAAATTCCTATGGCTACACCTTC. Translated: CSVEDRRRITNSYGYTF.

This clone has just one count. This chain uses TRBV30 with TRBJ1-6, with a weak D call TRBD1 (6 bases). This CDR3 spans 15 amino acids. The V gene's germline CDR1 is GTSNPN and CDR2 SVGIG (reference sequence). V was trimmed by 5 bases and J by 0 bases, leaving 11 bases between them. This CDR3 reads CAWDRTSSYNSPLHF. The CDR3 region has the DNA TGTGCCTGGGACAGGACAAGCTCCTATAATTCACCCCTCCACTTT.

The V call is TRBV3-1 (or the pseudogene TRBV3-2), the J call TRBJ2-3; TRBD2 matches at 11 bases. Germline V gene lookup returns CDR1 LGHDT and CDR2 YNNKEL (reference sequence). The CDR3 has 17 residues. The J segment lost 0 bases and the V segment lost 4 bases, leaving 6 bases of the junction unmatched. CDR3 region: CASSPRLAGKSTDTQYF. The CDR3 DNA sequence: TGTGCCAGCAGCCCCAGACTAGCGGGGAAAAGCACAGATACGCAGTATTTT.

For the CDR3, the DNA is TGTGCCAGCAGCTTGCCGGGACAGAACTTGAACACTGAAGCTTTCTTT. Protein product: CASSLPGQNLNTEAFF. This chain uses TRBV5-4 with TRBJ1-1; 7 positions match TRBD1. The CDR3 totals 16 residues. The junction had 6 bases not matched to a gene; V was cut back by 1 base and J by 0 bases. Germline V CDR1 and CDR2: SGHNT, YYREEE (reference sequence).

This clone has just a few counts. CDR3 nucleotide sequence: TGTGCCAGCAGAGCCACCGGGGAGCTGTTTTTT. Protein: CASRATGELFF. V and J are TRBV25-1 and TRBJ2-2; unclear D gene. Trimming pared 6 bases from V and 4 bases from J, leaving 3 bases between. From germline, CDR1 is MGHDK and CDR2 SYGVNS. The CDR3 length is 11 residues. Full variable domain (rest looked up from reference TRBV25-1 and TRBJ2-2): EADIYQTPRYLVIGTGKKITLECSQTMGHDKMYWYQQDPGMELHLIHYSYGVNSTEKGDLSSESTVSRIRTEHFPLTLESARPSHTSQYLCASRATGELFFGEGSRLTVL.

The gene calls are TRBV2 and TRBJ2-3; 9 nucleotides match TRBD2. Germline CDR1 and CDR2: SNHLY and FYNNEI. The V segment lost 0 bases and the J segment 2 bases; nucleotides outside the gene matches: 6. The CDR3 sequence is 17 residues long. CDR3 loop: CASSEALGLADTDTQYF. In nucleotides, the CDR3 is TGTGCCAGCAGTGAAGCGCTGGGACTAGCAGACACAGATACGCAGTATTTT.

The chain couples TRBV28 to TRBJ1-2; TRBD1 aligns across 7 bases. From germline, CDR1 is MDHEN and CDR2 SYDVKM. V shed 6 bases, J shed 4 bases, and the junction held 8 bases outside the gene matches. The CDR3 is 14 residues long. CDR3 DNA: TGTGCCAGCAGGGTGACAGGGCTGTTCTATGGCTACACCTTC. Protein sequence: CASRVTGLFYGYTF.

J is TRBJ1-5 and V is TRBV5-8, with D perhaps TRBD1 (6 bases). This CDR3 contains 13 residues. V lost 5 bases and J 11 bases, leaving 17 bases between the germline ends. Germline V gives CDR1 SGHTS, CDR2 YDEGEE. CDR3 bases: TGTGCCAGCAGGCGGGGGCCAGGGAGGGCCCAGCATTTT. Its translation: CASRRGPGRAQHF.

The chain links TRBV10-3 to TRBJ1-1; perhaps TRBD1 as D (6 bases). The CDR3 sequence is 14 residues long. Germline CDR1 reads ENHRY; CDR2 reads SYGVKD. V gave up 9 bases and J gave up 1 base, with 15 bases separating them. Here the CDR3 DNA reads TGTGCCATAAAACGGACAGAGGGGAACACTGAAGCTTTCTTT. Translated: CAIKRTEGNTEAFF.

J is TRBJ1-3 and V is TRBV6-1; D gene unclear. Germline V lookup: CDR1 MNHNS, CDR2 SASEGT. The V end was cut by 1 base, the J end by 6 bases, with 10 bases between. The CDR3 extends over 14 amino acids. The CDR3 bases are TGTGCCAGCAGTGAAGGCACTAGGGTAAACACCATATATTTT. Protein: CASSEGTRVNTIYF.

V gene TRBV7-2 combines with J gene TRBJ2-5; D may be TRBD2 (7 bases). Trimming took 2 bases from V and 5 from J, leaving 12 bases between them. The CDR3 covers 14 residues. Looked up from germline, CDR1 is SGHTA and CDR2 is FQGNSA. The CDR3 loop is CASSLSGGWETQYF. The DNA of the CDR3 is TGTGCCAGCAGCTTATCGGGGGGCTGGGAGACCCAGTACTTC.

The chain recombines TRBV5-1 with TRBJ2-1; the match to TRBD2 covers 15 bases. The V and J ends lost 7 bases and 6 bases, in that order; junction bases with no gene match: 17. Germline V gene data show CDR1 as SGHRS and CDR2 as YFSETQ. The CDR3 extends over 19 amino acids. CDR3 sequence (DNA): TGCGCCAGCGGACTGGAGGGGACTAGCGGGAGGATAATACTCAATGAGCAGTTCTTC. Its protein product is CASGLEGTSGRIILNEQFF.

V usage is TRBV19 and J usage is TRBJ1-6; a weak D match, TRBD1 (5 bases). CDR3 length: 15 residues. Germline V lookup: CDR1 LNHDA, CDR2 SQIVND (reference sequence). Trimming stripped 7 bases from V and 0 bases from J, with 10 bases between. The CDR3 is CASKTARSYNSPLHF. CDR3 sequence (DNA): TGTGCCAGTAAGACAGCCCGCTCCTATAATTCACCCCTCCACTTT.

The chain uses TRBV27 and TRBJ2-7; possibly TRBD2 for D (6 bases). This CDR3 comprises 15 residues. Germline CDR1 reads MNHEY; CDR2 reads SMNVEV (reference sequence). V lost 6 bases to trimming and J lost 0 bases, with 15 bases between them. This chain's CDR3 is CASSPYGGSSYEQYF. The DNA of the CDR3 is TGTGCCAGCAGCCCCTATGGGGGGAGCTCCTACGAGCAGTACTTC.

The gene calls are TRBV27 and TRBJ1-1; D gene uncertain. V dropped 3 bases and J dropped 2 bases, with 10 bases sitting between them. CDR3 length: 14 residues. Germline CDR1 and CDR2: MNHEY and SMNVEV (reference sequence). For the CDR3, the DNA is TGTGCCAGCAGTTTTCATCAGGCTAACACTGAAGCTTTCTTT. As protein: CASSFHQANTEAFF.

The genes are TRBV7-9 and TRBJ1-2, with D tentatively TRBD1 (6 bases). Deletions cut 5 bases from V and 4 bases from J, with 17 bases between. The CDR3 extends over 15 amino acids. Germline V gene lookup returns CDR1 SEHNR and CDR2 FQNEAQ (reference sequence). CDR3 amino acids: CASSPAGARGYGYTF. DNA for the CDR3: TGTGCCAGCAGCCCGGCGGGGGCCCGGGGCTATGGCTACACCTTC.

CDR3 bases: TGTGCCAGCAGTTTACCCTCAAGCCATCAGCCCCAGCATTTT. Its translation: CASSLPSSHQPQHF. The chain joins TRBV28 to TRBJ1-5, with no clear D. Germline CDR1 and CDR2: MDHEN and SYDVKM. CDR3 size: 14 residues. Trimming removed 2 bases from V and 5 bases from J, with 10 bases in between.

This clone was seen more than once but under ten times. This chain joins TRBV28 and TRBJ1-2; TRBD1 is a possible D gene (6 bases). The V and J ends lost 5 bases and 8 bases respectively, with 12 bases between them. CDR3 length: 12 residues. Germline assignment: CDR1 MDHEN and CDR2 SYDVKM. In nucleotides, the CDR3 is TGTGCCAGCAGTCGCCTTGGACAGGGCTACACCTTC. Translating it yields CASSRLGQGYTF.

CDR3 nucleotide sequence: TGTGCCAGTAGTTCCGGACTAGCGGGGGGGGATGAGCAGTTCTTC. It encodes CASSSGLAGGDEQFF. The chain combines TRBV19 with TRBJ2-1; 15 bases agree with TRBD2. The length of the CDR3 is 15 residues. With 5 bases clipped from V and 8 bases from J, the junction kept 4 bases outside the gene matches. Germline values: CDR1 LNHDA, CDR2 SQIVND (reference sequence).

This clone was detected only once. This chain links TRBV28 with TRBJ1-2, with D possibly TRBD1 on 6 matching bases. Looked up from germline, CDR1 is MDHEN and CDR2 is SYDVKM. The length of the CDR3 is 13 residues. V lost 5 bases and J lost 5, with 12 bases in between. CDR3 in amino acids: CASSPGGGYGYTF. As DNA, the CDR3 is TGTGCCAGCAGTCCTGGGGGCGGGTATGGCTACACCTTC.